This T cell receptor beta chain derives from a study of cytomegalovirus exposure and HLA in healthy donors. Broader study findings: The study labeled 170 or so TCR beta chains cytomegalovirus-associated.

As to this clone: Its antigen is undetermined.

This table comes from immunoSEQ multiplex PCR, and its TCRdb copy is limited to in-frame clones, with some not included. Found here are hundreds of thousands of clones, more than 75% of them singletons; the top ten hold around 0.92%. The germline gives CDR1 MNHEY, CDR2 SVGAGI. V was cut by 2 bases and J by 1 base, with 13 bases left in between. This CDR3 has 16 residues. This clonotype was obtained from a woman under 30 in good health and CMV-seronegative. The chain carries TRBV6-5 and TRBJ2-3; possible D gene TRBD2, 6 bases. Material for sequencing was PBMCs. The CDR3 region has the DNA TGTGCCAGCAGTTACCGCGGAGTAGCGGGCACAGATACGCAGTATTTT. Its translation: CASSYRGVAGTDTQYF.